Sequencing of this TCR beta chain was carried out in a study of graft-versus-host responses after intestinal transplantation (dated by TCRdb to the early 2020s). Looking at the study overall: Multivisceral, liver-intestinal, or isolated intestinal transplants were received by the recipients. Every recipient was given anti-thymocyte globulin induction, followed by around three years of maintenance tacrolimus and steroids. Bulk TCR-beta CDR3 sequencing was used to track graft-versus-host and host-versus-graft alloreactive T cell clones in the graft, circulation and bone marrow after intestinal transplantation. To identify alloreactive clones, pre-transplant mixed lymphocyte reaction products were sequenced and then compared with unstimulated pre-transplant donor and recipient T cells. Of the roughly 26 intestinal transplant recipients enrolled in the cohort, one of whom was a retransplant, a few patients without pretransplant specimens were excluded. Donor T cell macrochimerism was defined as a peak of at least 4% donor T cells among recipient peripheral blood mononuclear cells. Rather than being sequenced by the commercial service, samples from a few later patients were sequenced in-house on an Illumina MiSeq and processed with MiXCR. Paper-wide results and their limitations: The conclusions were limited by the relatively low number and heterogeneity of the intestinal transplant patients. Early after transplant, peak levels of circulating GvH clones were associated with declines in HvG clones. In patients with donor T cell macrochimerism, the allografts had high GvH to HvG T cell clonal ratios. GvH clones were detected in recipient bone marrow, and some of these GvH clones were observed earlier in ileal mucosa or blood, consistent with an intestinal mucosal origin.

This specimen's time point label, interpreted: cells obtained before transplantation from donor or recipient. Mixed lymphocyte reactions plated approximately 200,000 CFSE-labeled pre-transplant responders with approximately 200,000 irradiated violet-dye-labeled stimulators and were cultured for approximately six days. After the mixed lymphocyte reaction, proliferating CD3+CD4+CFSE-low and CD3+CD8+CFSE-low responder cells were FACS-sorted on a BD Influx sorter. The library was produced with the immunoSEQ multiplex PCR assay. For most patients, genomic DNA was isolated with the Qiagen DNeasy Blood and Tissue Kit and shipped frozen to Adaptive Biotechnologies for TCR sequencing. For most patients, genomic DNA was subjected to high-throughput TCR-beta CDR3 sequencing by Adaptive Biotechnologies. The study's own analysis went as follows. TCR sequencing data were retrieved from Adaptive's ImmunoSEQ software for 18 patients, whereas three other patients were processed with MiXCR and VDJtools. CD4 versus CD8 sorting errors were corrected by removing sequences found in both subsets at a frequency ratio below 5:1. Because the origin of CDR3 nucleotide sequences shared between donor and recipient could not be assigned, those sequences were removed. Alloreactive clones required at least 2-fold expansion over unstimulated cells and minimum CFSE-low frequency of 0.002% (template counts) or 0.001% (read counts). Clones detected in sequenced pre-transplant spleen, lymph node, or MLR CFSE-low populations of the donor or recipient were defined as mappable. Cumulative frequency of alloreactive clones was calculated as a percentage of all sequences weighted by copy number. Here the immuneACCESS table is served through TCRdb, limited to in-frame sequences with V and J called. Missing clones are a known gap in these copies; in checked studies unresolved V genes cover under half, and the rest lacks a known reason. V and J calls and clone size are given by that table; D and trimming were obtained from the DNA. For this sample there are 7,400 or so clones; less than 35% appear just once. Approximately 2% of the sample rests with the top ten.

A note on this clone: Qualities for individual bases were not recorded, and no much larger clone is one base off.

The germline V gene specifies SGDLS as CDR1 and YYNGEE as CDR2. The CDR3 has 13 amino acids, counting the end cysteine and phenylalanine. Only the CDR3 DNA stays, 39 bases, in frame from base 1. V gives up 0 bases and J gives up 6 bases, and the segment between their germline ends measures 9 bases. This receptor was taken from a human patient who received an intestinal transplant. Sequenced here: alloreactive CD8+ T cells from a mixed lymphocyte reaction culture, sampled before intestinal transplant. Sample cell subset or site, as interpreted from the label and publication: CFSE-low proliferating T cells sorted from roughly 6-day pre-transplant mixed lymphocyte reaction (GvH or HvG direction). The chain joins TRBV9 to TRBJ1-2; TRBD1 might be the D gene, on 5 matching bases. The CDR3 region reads CASSVGAGHGYTF. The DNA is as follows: TGTGCCAGCAGCGTAGGGGCGGGACATGGCTACACCTTC. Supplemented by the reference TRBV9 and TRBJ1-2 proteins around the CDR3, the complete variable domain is DSGVTQTPKHLITATGQRVTLRCSPRSGDLSVYWYQQSLDQGLQFLIQYYNGEERAKGNILERFSAQQFPDLHSELNLSSLELGDSALYFCASSVGAGHGYTFGSGTRLTVV.